This T cell receptor beta chain appears in the sequencing data of a study of OX40 agonist ivuxolimab in advanced cancers. As for the study in general: Dosing consisted of intravenous ivuxolimab at 0.01 to 10 mg/kg every 2 weeks. Having had anti-PD-1, anti-PD-L1 or anti-CTLA-4 therapy before was allowed, and about 42% had some. Findings and caveats of the study: CD4+ and CD8+ blood T cells expanded clonally by week 6 at 0.1 to 3.0 mg/kg. CD8+ T cells (on average) carried more expanded clones than CD4+ T cells.

Clones were read by immunoSEQ multiplex PCR, and TCRdb kept only the in-frame ones, dropping some. This sample has roughly 48,000 clones, with about 75% found just once. The CDR3 is made up of 12 amino acids. Trimming pared 6 bases from V and 4 bases from J, leaving 9 bases between. Germline V gives CDR1 MNHEY, CDR2 SVGAGI. This clone has only one observation. Its antigen is still unknown. The receptor comes from an adult with an advanced solid tumor such as melanoma, head and neck, liver or kidney cancer. The chain carries TRBV6-5 and TRBJ1-2, with D possibly matching TRBD1 (5 bases). Sequenced here: CD4+ or CD8+ T cells sorted from blood, sampled in a trial of the OX40 agonist ivuxolimab. The CDR3 reads CASRYGGYGYTF. The DNA of the CDR3 is TGTGCCAGCAGATACGGGGGCTATGGCTACACCTTC.